This T cell receptor beta chain was sequenced for a study of shared clonotypes between healthy human individuals. Study in general: Three plates were used per donor for CD4 naive, three for CD4 memory, two for CD8 naive and one for CD8 memory.

From germline, CDR1 is SGHRS and CDR2 YFSETQ. CDR3 size: 13 residues. Deep was the level at which the assay was run. DNA at 200 ng, approximately 30,000 T cell genomes, went into sorted-subset replicate PCRs. Repertoires were generated with immunoSEQ multiplex PCR, while TCRdb's copy carries only in-frame clones and drops some. The table includes some 1.5 million clones, approximately 98% detected once. As for this clone: One junction end disagrees with the germline gene, perhaps due to a read error.

The healthy adult donors were HIV-negative and reported no recent acute infections or vaccinations. This TCR derives from a man aged 25 to 45 in good health. The chain links TRBV5-1 to TRBJ1-1, with D perhaps matching TRBD1 (5 bases). Sequencing was carried out using naive CD4+ T cells sorted from blood. Subset meaning: CD45RA+ positively selected. CDR3 amino acids: CASSIGTNNEAFF. CDR3 DNA sequence: TGCGCCAGCAGCATCGGGACCAACAATGAAGCTTTCTTT.